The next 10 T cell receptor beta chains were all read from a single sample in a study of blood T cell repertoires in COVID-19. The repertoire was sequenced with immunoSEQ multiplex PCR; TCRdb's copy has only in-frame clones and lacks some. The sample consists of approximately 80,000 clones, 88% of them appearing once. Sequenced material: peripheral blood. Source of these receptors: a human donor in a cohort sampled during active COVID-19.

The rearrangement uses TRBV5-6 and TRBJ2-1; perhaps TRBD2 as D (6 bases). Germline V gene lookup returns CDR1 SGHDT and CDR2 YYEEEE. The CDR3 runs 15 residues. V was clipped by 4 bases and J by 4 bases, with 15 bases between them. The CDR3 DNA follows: TGTGCCAGCAGCAGGAATGGAGGGGCTTACAATGAGCAGTTCTTC. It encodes CASSRNGGAYNEQFF.

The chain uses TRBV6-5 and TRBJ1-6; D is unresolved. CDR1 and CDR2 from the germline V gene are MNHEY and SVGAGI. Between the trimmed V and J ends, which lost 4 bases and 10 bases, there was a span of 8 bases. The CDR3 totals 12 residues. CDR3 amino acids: CASSSFISPLHF. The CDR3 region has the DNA TGTGCCAGCAGTTCGTTTATATCACCCCTCCACTTT.

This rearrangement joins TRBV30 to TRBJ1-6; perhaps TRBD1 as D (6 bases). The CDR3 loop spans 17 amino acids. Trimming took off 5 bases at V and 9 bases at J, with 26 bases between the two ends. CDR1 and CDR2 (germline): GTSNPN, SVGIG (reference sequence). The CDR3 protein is CAWSLQGGAMTSSPLHF. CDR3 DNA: TGTGCCTGGTCTCTCCAAGGGGGGGCGATGACCTCTTCACCCCTCCACTTT.

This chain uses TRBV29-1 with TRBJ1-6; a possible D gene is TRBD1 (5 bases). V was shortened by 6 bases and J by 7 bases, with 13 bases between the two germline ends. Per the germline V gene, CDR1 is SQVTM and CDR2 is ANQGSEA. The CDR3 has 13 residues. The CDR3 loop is CSVRQTGNSPLHF. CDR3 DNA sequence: TGCAGCGTCAGACAGACTGGGAATTCACCCCTCCACTTT.

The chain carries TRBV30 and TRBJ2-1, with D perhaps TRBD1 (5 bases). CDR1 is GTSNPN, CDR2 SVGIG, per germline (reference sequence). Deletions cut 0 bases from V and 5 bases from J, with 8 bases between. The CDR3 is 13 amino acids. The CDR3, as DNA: TGTGCCTGGAGTGTACAGGACGACAATGAGCAGTTCTTC. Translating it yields CAWSVQDDNEQFF.

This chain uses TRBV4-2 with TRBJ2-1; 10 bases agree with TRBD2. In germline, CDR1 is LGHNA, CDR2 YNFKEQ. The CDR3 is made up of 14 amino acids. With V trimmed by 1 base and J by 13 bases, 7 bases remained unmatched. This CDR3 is CASSQGASGGSQFF. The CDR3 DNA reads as TGTGCCAGCAGCCAAGGGGCTAGCGGGGGAAGTCAGTTCTTC.

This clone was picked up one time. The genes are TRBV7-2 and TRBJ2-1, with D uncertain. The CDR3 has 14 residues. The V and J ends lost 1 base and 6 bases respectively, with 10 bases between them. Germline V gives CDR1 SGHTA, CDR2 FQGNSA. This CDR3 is CASSLGLSRNEQFF. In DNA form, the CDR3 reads TGTGCCAGCAGCTTAGGACTCTCTCGCAATGAGCAGTTCTTC.

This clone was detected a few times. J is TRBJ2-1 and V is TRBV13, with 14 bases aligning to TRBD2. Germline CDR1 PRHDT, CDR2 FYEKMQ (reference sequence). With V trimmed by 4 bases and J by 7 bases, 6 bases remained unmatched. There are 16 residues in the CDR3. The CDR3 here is CASSYRLAGGLNEQFF. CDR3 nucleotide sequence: TGTGCCAGCAGCTACCGACTAGCGGGGGGGCTGAATGAGCAGTTCTTC.

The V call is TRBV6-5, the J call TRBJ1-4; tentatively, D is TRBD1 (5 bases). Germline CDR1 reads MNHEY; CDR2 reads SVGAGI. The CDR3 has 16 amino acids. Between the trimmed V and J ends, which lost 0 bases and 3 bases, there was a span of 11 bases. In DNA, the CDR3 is TGTGCCAGCAGTTACTCCTATCAGGGCTCTAATGAAAAACTGTTTTTT. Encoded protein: CASSYSYQGSNEKLFF.

The CDR3 DNA reads TGTGCCAGCAGCTTAGTATGGAGCTCCTACGAGCAGTACTTC. As protein: CASSLVWSSYEQYF. The chain is built from TRBV11-2 and TRBJ2-7; no firm D call. The CDR3 is 14 residues long. V dropped 1 base and J dropped 0 bases, with 7 bases sitting between them. Per germline, CDR1 SGHAT and CDR2 FQNNGV.